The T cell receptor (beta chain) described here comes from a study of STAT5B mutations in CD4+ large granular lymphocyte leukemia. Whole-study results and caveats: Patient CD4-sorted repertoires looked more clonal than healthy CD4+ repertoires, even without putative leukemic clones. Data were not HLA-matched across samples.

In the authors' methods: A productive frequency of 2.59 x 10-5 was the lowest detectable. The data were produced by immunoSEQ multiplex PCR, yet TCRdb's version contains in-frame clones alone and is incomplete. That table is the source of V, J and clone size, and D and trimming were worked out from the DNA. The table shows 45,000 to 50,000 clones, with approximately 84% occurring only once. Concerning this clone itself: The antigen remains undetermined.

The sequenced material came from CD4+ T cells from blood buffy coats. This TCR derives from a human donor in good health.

In DNA, the CDR3 is TGTGCCAGTAGTATGGGGGCGCTAGGGGACAATGAGCAGTTCTTC. It yields the protein CASSMGALGDNEQFF. V is TRBV19 and J is TRBJ2-1, with a weak D call TRBD1 (6 bases). This CDR3 has 15 residues. The germline CDR1 and CDR2 sequences are LNHDA and SQIVND (reference sequence). The germline V and J ends were trimmed by 3 bases and 5 bases, with 14 bases remaining between them. Full variable domain (outside the CDR3, taken from reference TRBV19 and TRBJ2-1): DGGITQSPKYLFRKEGQNVTLSCEQNLNHDAMYWYRQDPGQGLRLIYYSQIVNDFQKGDIAEGYSVSREKKESFPLTVTSAQKNPTAFYLCASSMGALGDNEQFFGPGTRLTVL.